The 17 T cell receptor beta chains given below trace back to one sample, sequenced in a study of somatic mutations in cytotoxic T cells in rheumatoid arthritis. Libraries were prepared by immunoSEQ multiplex PCR; TCRdb keeps only in-frame clonotypes and omits some of them. The sample has some 4,200 clones, about 79% seen once; the top ten hold 6.5% to 8.5%. What was sequenced was CD8+ T cells sorted from blood. The receptors come from an adult with rheumatoid arthritis.

This clone was observed once. V gene TRBV6-4 combines with J gene TRBJ1-2; 7 positions agree with TRBD1. Germline V CDR1 and CDR2: MRHNA, SNTAGT. The CDR3 covers 16 residues. The V and J ends lost 0 bases and 8 bases, in that order; junction bases with no gene match: 12. CDR3 DNA: TGTGCCAGCAGTGACTCGGCTGAGGGGGCAAGGGAGGGCTACACCTTC. Residues: CASSDSAEGAREGYTF.

The genes are TRBV7-2 and TRBJ2-1; TRBD2 aligns across 7 bases. The length of the CDR3 is 14 residues. The germline V gene has CDR1 SGHTA and CDR2 FQGNSA. Losses at the gene ends were 0 bases for V and 8 bases for J; bases not matched to a gene: 4. The CDR3 DNA reads TGTGCCAGCAGCTTAGCCCGGGGGGTGCATGAGCAGTTCTTC. Translating gives CASSLARGVHEQFF.

The chain uses TRBV6-5 and TRBJ1-1; TRBD1 aligns across 7 bases. Losses at the gene ends were 5 bases for V and 3 bases for J; bases not matched to a gene: 6. This CDR3 spans 14 amino acids. Per the germline V gene, CDR1 is MNHEY and CDR2 is SVGAGI. The CDR3 sequence is CASSDRAFYTEAFF. CDR3 nucleotides: TGTGCCAGCAGTGACAGGGCATTCTACACTGAAGCTTTCTTT.

This clone was seen a single time. This chain uses TRBV7-9 with TRBJ2-7; D is unresolved. Trimming removed 5 bases from V and 5 bases from J, with 19 bases in between. The CDR3 runs to 15 residues. The germline gives CDR1 SEHNR, CDR2 FQNEAQ (reference sequence). Here the CDR3 reads CASSPDGRPGNEQYF. CDR3 nucleotides: TGTGCCAGCAGCCCAGATGGACGGCCGGGTAACGAGCAGTACTTC.

CDR3 in DNA: TGTGCCAGCAGCTCCAGTCTCCAGGATTCCTCTGGAAACACCATATATTTT. Encoded protein: CASSSSLQDSSGNTIYF. The chain has TRBV11-2 and TRBJ1-3; no definite D call. This CDR3 is 17 amino acids long. Trimming removed 4 bases from V and 0 bases from J, with 16 bases in between. CDR1 and CDR2 from the germline V gene are SGHAT and FQNNGV.

The chain employs TRBV5-6 and TRBJ1-1; a possible D gene is TRBD1 (6 bases). Germline CDR1 is SGHDT and CDR2 is YYEEEE. V lost 0 bases, J lost 11 bases, and 17 bases lay in between. The CDR3 consists of 14 residues. The CDR3 protein is CASSLARDILKAFF. The CDR3 bases are TGTGCCAGCAGCTTGGCCAGGGACATTCTGAAGGCTTTCTTT.

The chain uses TRBV27 and TRBJ2-7, with a tentative D call TRBD1 (7 bases). CDR1 and CDR2 from the germline V gene are MNHEY and SMNVEV (reference sequence). The V gene lost 4 bases and the J gene lost 3 bases, with 10 bases spanning the gap. There are 13 residues in the CDR3. The CDR3 is CASSSGGSYEQYF. The CDR3 nucleotides are TGTGCCAGCAGTTCAGGGGGGAGCTACGAGCAGTACTTC.

This clone was seen once. Additional DNA sequences in this sample encode the identical CDR3. The chain joins TRBV5-1 to TRBJ2-2; D uncertain. Deletions cut 5 bases from V and 2 bases from J, with 4 bases between. This CDR3 is 12 amino acids long. CDR1 and CDR2 from the germline V gene are SGHRS and YFSETQ. The CDR3 DNA sequence: TGCGCCAGCAGTTTCAACACCGGGGAGCTGTTTTTT. Translating gives CASSFNTGELFF.

As DNA, the CDR3 is TGTGCCAGCAGCTATTCCGGGTCCTACAATGAGCAGTTCTTC. Amino acid sequence: CASSYSGSYNEQFF. This chain joins TRBV7-2 and TRBJ2-1; D not certain. Trimming stripped 4 bases from V and 1 base from J, with 8 bases between. The CDR3 runs 14 residues. CDR1 SGHTA and CDR2 FQGNSA come from the germline V gene.

The chain is built from TRBV7-9 and TRBJ2-7; 7 nucleotides match TRBD1. The CDR3 consists of 14 residues. CDR1 and CDR2 from the germline V gene are SEHNR and FQNEAQ (reference sequence). V lost 4 bases and J lost 3; bases outside the gene matches: 6. In nucleotides, the CDR3 is TGTGCCAGCAGCTCAGGGGGTAAGGACTACGAGCAGTACTTC. Its protein product is CASSSGGKDYEQYF. Drawing the rest from reference TRBV7-9 and TRBJ2-7, the complete variable domain is DTGVSQNPRHKITKRGQNVTFRCDPISEHNRLYWYRQTLGQGPEFLTYFQNEAQLEKSRLLSDRFSAERPKGSFSTLEIQRTEQGDSAMYLCASSSGGKDYEQYFGPGTRLTVT.

The chain couples TRBV9 to TRBJ1-1; maybe TRBD1 (6 bases). The CDR3 has 13 residues. V lost 3 bases and J lost 7, with 13 bases in between. Germline lookup yields CDR1 SGDLS and CDR2 YYNGEE. CDR3 bases: TGTGCCAGCAGCGAGGGGGGGTCGGGTGAAGCTTTCTTT. Amino acids: CASSEGGSGEAFF.

The V gene is TRBV10-3, the J gene TRBJ1-2, with unresolved D. V lost 1 base and J 2 bases, leaving 8 bases between the germline ends. CDR3 size: 14 residues. Germline CDR1 ENHRY, CDR2 SYGVKD. The chain's CDR3 is CAISEFGVNYGYTF. CDR3 nucleotide sequence: TGTGCCATCAGTGAGTTTGGAGTGAACTATGGCTACACCTTC.

This sequence joins TRBV7-9 and TRBJ1-2, with 10 bases matching TRBD1. The V gene end was trimmed by 5 bases and the J gene end by 4 bases; junction bases not matched to a gene: 19. In germline, CDR1 is SEHNR, CDR2 FQNEAQ (reference sequence). CDR3 length: 19 amino acids. CDR3 in amino acids: CASSLRTGGPGRKGYGYTF. CDR3 bases: TGTGCCAGCAGCCTAAGGACAGGGGGTCCTGGAAGGAAGGGCTATGGCTACACCTTC. The full variable domain, with the rest looked up from reference TRBV7-9 and TRBJ1-2, is DTGVSQNPRHKITKRGQNVTFRCDPISEHNRLYWYRQTLGQGPEFLTYFQNEAQLEKSRLLSDRFSAERPKGSFSTLEIQRTEQGDSAMYLCASSLRTGGPGRKGYGYTFGSGTRLTVV.

The chain joins TRBV27 to TRBJ2-1, with 8 bases aligning to TRBD2. The V and J ends lost 4 bases and 7 bases, in that order; junction bases with no gene match: 6. The CDR3 is 14 residues long. CDR1 is MNHEY and CDR2 is SMNVEV in the germline V gene (reference sequence). The CDR3, as DNA: TGTGCCAGCAGTTACAGCGGGGGTTGGAATGAGCAGTTCTTC. Protein product: CASSYSGGWNEQFF.

The chain links TRBV7-9 to TRBJ1-1; D remains unclear. This CDR3 has 13 amino acids. Trimming cost V 3 bases and J 0 bases, with 5 bases left between them. Germline V gives CDR1 SEHNR, CDR2 FQNEAQ (reference sequence). CDR3 in amino acids: CASSFRLNTEAFF. In DNA, the CDR3 is TGTGCCAGCAGCTTCCGACTGAACACTGAAGCTTTCTTT.

The rearrangement links TRBV7-9 to TRBJ1-2; 8 nucleotides align to TRBD1. Losses at the gene ends were 5 bases for V and 2 bases for J; bases not matched to a gene: 4. The CDR3 loop spans 14 amino acids. CDR1 and CDR2 (germline): SEHNR, FQNEAQ (reference sequence). CDR3 bases: TGTGCCAGCAGCCCCCGACAGGGGAACTATGGCTACACCTTC. It yields the protein CASSPRQGNYGYTF.

The V call is TRBV4-1, the J call TRBJ1-2; TRBD1 agrees at 7 bases. This CDR3 has 15 amino acids. The V gene's germline CDR1 is MGHRA and CDR2 YSYEKL. Trimming cost V 6 bases and J 4 bases; bases outside gene matches: 11. The CDR3 DNA reads as TGCGCCAGCAGGTCAAACGGGACAGATCTCTATGGCTACACCTTC. Translation: CASRSNGTDLYGYTF.